This T cell receptor (beta chain) comes out of a study of shared clonotypes between healthy human individuals (dated by TCRdb to the early 2020s). Describing the broader study: Two women and three men aged 18 to 49 years were included in the cohort. For each donor, CD4 naive and CD4 memory were each run on three plates, CD8 naive on two plates, and CD8 memory on one plate. Blood TCR repertoires of several healthy adults were deeply sequenced to estimate repertoire size and the extent of clonotype sharing between individuals. Different laboratories and diverse techniques were used to prepare libraries and sequence TCR repertoires, to increase sequencing depth and limit assay-specific biases. Each donor's leukapheresis produced roughly between roughly 0.94 and 9.5 billion PBMCs.

CDR1 and CDR2 were assigned from the germline V gene (reference sequence) as LNHDA and SQIVND. Unmatched junction bases come to 7, with V trimmed by 5 bases and J by 1 base. The CDR3 sequence holds 16 residues, the cysteine and phenylalanine included. Only CDR3 DNA remains: 48 bases, in frame from the first base. Results the study describes overall, beyond this receptor: Compared with non-shared clonotypes, clonotypes shared by all four sorted-subset donors had higher generation probabilities. Sampling was restricted to blood, and TCR repertoires in tissues likely differ from the TCR repertoires found in blood. Because the study included a small number of donors, the genetic and exposure-history diversity represented was limited. When a handful of donors were compared, the shared fraction of clonotypes was around 5.1% for naive CD4, more than 3% for naive CD8, more than 2% for memory CD4, and approximately 0.4% for memory CD8. Naive subsets generally had larger estimated clonotype richness than memory subsets did. Pairwise subsampling led to the expectation that sequencing depth would affect the degree of clonotype sharing among donors. Rarefaction of sorted-subset datasets indicated incomplete sequencing despite the large sequencing depth.

Using the deep immunoSEQ assay, multiplex PCR amplified TCR CDR3 regions from genomic DNA. Extracted genomic DNA from each cell subset was spread evenly across all wells of several immunoSEQ 96-well plates, with each plate serving as a replicate. Each replicate PCR for sorted subsets received around 200 ng genomic DNA, equal to about 30,000 T cell genomes. Purified libraries were measured with a Qubit 3.0 fluorometer, size-checked on a Bioanalyzer 2100, and measured again with the KAPA Library Quantification kit. Every immunoSEQ 96-well plate was sequenced on a dedicated single-read 150-cycle Illumina NextSeq 550 flow cell. The authors' analysis ran thus. Because only junctional sequences without quality scores were contained in the immunoSEQ output, filtering matching that applied to full-length reads could not be performed. Sequences were annotated with PyIR, a Python wrapper for IgBLAST v1.9, using IMGT germline references to assign V/J genes and CDR3. Any read was removed if the V/J assignment was weak (E-value above 1e-6), the CDR3 was missing, or the read contained stop codons, out-of-frame junctions, or ambiguous translated residues. V3J clonotypes were defined by identical inferred V gene, J gene, and CDR3 amino acid sequence. The percentage overlap between two repertoires was calculated by dividing the number of shared unique clonotypes by the size of the smaller repertoire. Repertoire richness was assessed with RTK rarefaction, the Chao1 estimator, and Recon v2.1 estimates of unobserved clonotypes. For all TCRbeta clonotypes obtained by the gDNA method from several donors, generation probabilities were computed with OLGA. TCRdb's version of the immuneACCESS table is confined to in-frame rearrangements and falls short of the full clone set. An unresolved V gene accounts for under half of the shortfall where checked; the remainder is of unknown origin. That table is the source of V, J and clone size, and D and trimming were worked out from the DNA. Here the sample has roughly 2.5 million clones; around nine tenths occur a single time. The ten largest account for more than 0.12% of the sample.

Healthy HIV-negative adults with no recently reported acute infections or vaccinations were included as donors. All donors were Caucasian adults living in Nashville, Tennessee, USA. CD4+ T cells were enriched by magnetic negative selection; naive cells were then positively selected on CD45RA, and the negative fraction formed the memory subset. Blood was obtained by leukapheresis, after which PBMCs were separated by Ficoll-Histopaque density gradient centrifugation and cryopreserved in liquid nitrogen vapor phase. Analytical flow cytometry was used to check the purity and quantity of every magnetically sorted T cell population. From each sorted fraction, genomic DNA was isolated and quantified by UV absorbance on a Nanodrop 2000c. Comment on this clone: The clone's antigen remains unknown. No clone much larger than this one lies a single base away; base qualities are absent.

The clonotype originates from a man in his late teens or twenties in good health. The sequence is built from TRBV19 and TRBJ1-3, and 8 junction bases match TRBD1. Sequencing was done on a sample of naive CD4+ T cells sorted from blood. Reading the label with the study, this specimen's cell subset or site is: CD45RA+ positively selected. The CDR3 region reads CASSLGQGGSGNTIYF. The nucleotide sequence reads TGTGCCAGTAGTCTCGGACAGGGTGGATCTGGAAACACCATATATTTT.